A selection of T cell receptor beta chains follows, all from one sample in a study of identical twins. TCRdb reanalysed the 5' RACE reads using MiXCR and keeps one entry per CDR3 protein. The sample includes hundreds of thousands of distinct CDR3 sequences, more than 6.5% of them seen just once. The sample was also reused in another study, on yellow fever vaccine responses in identical twins.

Sequencing was done on a sample of memory (CD45RO+) T cells sorted from blood. All receptors derive from a woman aged 18-29 years in good health. CDR3s include the opening cysteine and the closing phenylalanine or tryptophan. A D gene is named only where the DNA matches it firmly. Clone size is given for some rows only: seen once, a few or many times, or a class if the clone is expanded.

V gene,CDR3 length,D gene,clone size,J gene,CDR3 DNA,CDR3 protein
TRBV6-5,18,NA,many,TRBJ1-1,TGTGCCAGCAGTTACTCTTGGGGGGCCCAGATTAGGTACACTGAAGCTTTCTTT,CASSYSWGAQIRYTEAFF
TRBV2,15,NA,few,TRBJ1-2,TGTGCCAGCAGTGAAGAAGGTGGAGCTAACTATGGCTACACCTTC,CASSEEGGANYGYTF
TRBV3-1,13,NA,few,TRBJ1-4,TGTGCCAGCAGCCAAGGCGTAAATGAAAAACTGTTTTTT,CASSQGVNEKLFF
TRBV2,13,NA,few,TRBJ1-4,TGTGCCAGCAGTGTGGGTGGTTGGGAAAAACTGTTTTTT,CASSVGGWEKLFF
TRBV5-1,16,TRBD1,many,TRBJ1-2,TGCGCCAGCAGCTTGGTTCGGGACAGGGTAACCTATGGCTACACCTTC,CASSLVRDRVTYGYTF
TRBV5-1,14,NA,few,TRBJ2-3,TGCGCCAGCAGCTTGATCCAGAGCACAGATACGCAGTATTTT,CASSLIQSTDTQYF
TRBV9,15,NA,NA,TRBJ2-2,TGTGCCAGCAGCGTAGAGCAGGGCCGGACCGGGGAGCTGTTTTTT,CASSVEQGRTGELFF
TRBV29-1,13,NA,NA,TRBJ1-1,TGCAGCGTGGCCCAACAAGAGAACACTGAAGCTTTCTTT,CSVAQQENTEAFF
TRBV11-2,15,TRBD2,few,TRBJ2-3,TGTGCCAGCAGCCGATTGGCGGGGGTAGCAGATACGCAGTATTTT,CASSRLAGVADTQYF
TRBV2,15,NA,many,TRBJ1-1,TGTGCCAGCAGTGAAGCCCAGGCCTTGAACACTGAAGCTTTCTTT,CASSEAQALNTEAFF
TRBV4-1,16,NA,many,TRBJ1-3,TGCGCCAGCAGCCAAGTGAGCACCGGGTCTGGAAACACCATATATTTT,CASSQVSTGSGNTIYF
TRBV20-1,14,NA,few,TRBJ2-7,TGCAGTGCTAGAAGTTCGCAGGGAATCTACGAGCAGTACTTC,CSARSSQGIYEQYF
TRBV11-2,15,NA,NA,TRBJ2-1,TGTGCCTGCAGCTTACGGAGTGCAACATACAATGAGCAGTTCTTC,CACSLRSATYNEQFF
TRBV27,17,TRBD1,many,TRBJ2-2,TGTGCCAGCAATAGACAGGGGGCGCGTACGAACACCGGGGAGCTGTTTTTT,CASNRQGARTNTGELFF
TRBV20-1,23,TRBD2,few,TRBJ2-1,TGCAGTGCTAGAGTTCCGGCCGGCGTAAGGACTAGCGGGACGAGGCCCGGCGGGGATGAGCAGTTCTTC,CSARVPAGVRTSGTRPGGDEQFF
TRBV12-3/TRBV12-4,15,NA,many,TRBJ2-7,TGTGCCAGCAGTGGGGCTACGAGGGGAACCTACGAGCAGTACTTC,CASSGATRGTYEQYF
TRBV2,13,NA,many,TRBJ2-3,TGTGCCAGCAGTGAAAGGCTTGGGGATACGCAGTATTTT,CASSERLGDTQYF
TRBV10-3,16,TRBD2,many,TRBJ2-5,TGTGCCATCAGTGAGTCGAGGCTAGCGGGGCAAGAGACCCAGTACTTC,CAISESRLAGQETQYF
TRBV5-1,16,TRBD1,NA,TRBJ2-3,TGCGCCAGCAGCTTTAAAAGCGGACAGGGCACAGATACGCAGTATTTT,CASSFKSGQGTDTQYF
TRBV12-3/TRBV12-4,15,TRBD1,NA,TRBJ1-2,TGTGCCAGCAGTTTACTCCTGGGACAGGGGGTTGGCTACACCTTC,CASSLLLGQGVGYTF
TRBV5-1,15,NA,many,TRBJ2-7,TGCGCCAGCAGCTTGGCAACCGACAGACCCTACGAGCAGTACTTC,CASSLATDRPYEQYF
TRBV6-1,15,TRBD1,few,TRBJ2-7,TGTGCCAGCACCCCAGACAGGGGAGTCCCCTACGAGCAGTACTTC,CASTPDRGVPYEQYF
TRBV3-1,17,TRBD2,NA,TRBJ2-1,TGTGCCAGCAGCCAGAGACCTAGCGGGAGGACCAACAATGAGCAGTTCTTC,CASSQRPSGRTNNEQFF
TRBV10-2,14,TRBD1,many,TRBJ1-5,TGCGCCAGCAGTCGGGACAGGGACGGTCAGCCCCAGCATTTT,CASSRDRDGQPQHF
TRBV12-3/TRBV12-4,15,NA,many,TRBJ2-5,TGTGCCAGCAGTTGGGGCCAGACCTACCAAGAGACCCAGTACTTC,CASSWGQTYQETQYF
TRBV2,11,NA,NA,TRBJ2-3,TGTGCCAGCAGTGAAGCGTTCGAGCAGTATTTT,CASSEAFEQYF
TRBV20-1,16,TRBD2,many,TRBJ2-1,TGCAGTGCTGAGGGGACTAGCGGGCAAAAATACAATGAGCAGTTCTTC,CSAEGTSGQKYNEQFF
TRBV9,16,TRBD2,many,TRBJ2-1,TGTGCCAGCAGCGTAGGGACTAGCGGGAGTGGGTATGAGCAGTTCTTC,CASSVGTSGSGYEQFF
TRBV28,14,TRBD2,NA,TRBJ2-1,TGTGCCAGCAGGGCTAGCGGGAGATCTCTTGAGCAGTTCTTC,CASRASGRSLEQFF
TRBV7-9,13,NA,many,TRBJ2-2,TGTGCCAGCAGCTTCTCTAGTGGCGGGGAGCTGTTTTTT,CASSFSSGGELFF
TRBV12-3/TRBV12-4,14,NA,few,TRBJ2-1,TGTGCCAGCTTACCAGGGGGCAGGGAGGGTGAGCAGTTCTTC,CASLPGGREGEQFF
TRBV12-3/TRBV12-4,14,TRBD1,many,TRBJ2-1,TGTGCCAGCAGAGATTGGACAGGGCCCAATGAGCAGTTCTTC,CASRDWTGPNEQFF
TRBV29-1,12,NA,few,TRBJ1-2,TGCAGCGTTGAAGATGTGGGGAACGGCTACACCTTC,CSVEDVGNGYTF
TRBV7-2,14,NA,many,TRBJ2-3,TGTGCCAGCAGCTTGGGAGTTTACACAGATACGCAGTATTTT,CASSLGVYTDTQYF
TRBV20-1,10,NA,NA,TRBJ2-1,TGCAGTGTAGCTCAGGATGAGCAGTTCTTC,CSVAQDEQFF
TRBV2,15,TRBD1,many,TRBJ1-1,TGTGCCAGCAGTGAAAAGGACAGGAGAAACACTGAAGCTTTCTTT,CASSEKDRRNTEAFF
TRBV10-3,13,NA,many,TRBJ1-1,TGTGCCATCAGTGAAGGGGGTGACACTGAAGCTTTCTTT,CAISEGGDTEAFF
TRBV27,15,NA,NA,TRBJ1-6,TGTGCCAGCAGTCGCACATACGGGGCTAATTCACCCCTCCACTTT,CASSRTYGANSPLHF
TRBV6-5,12,NA,NA,TRBJ2-7,TGTGCCAGCAGTTCGGCCTCCTACGAGCAGTACTTC,CASSSASYEQYF
TRBV18,15,TRBD1,NA,TRBJ2-3,TGTGCCAGCTCACCGGACAGGGGCCGGACAGATACGCAGTATTTT,CASSPDRGRTDTQYF
TRBV4-2,17,TRBD2,NA,TRBJ2-3,TGTGCCAGCAGCCAAGATCCTAGCGGGAGGGTTACAGATACGCAGTATTTT,CASSQDPSGRVTDTQYF
TRBV6-2/TRBV6-3,16,NA,many,TRBJ1-1,TGTGCCAGCAGTTACATGTGGGGTCAGTCGAACACTGAAGCTTTCTTT,CASSYMWGQSNTEAFF
TRBV7-2,15,NA,NA,TRBJ1-4,TGTGCCAGCAGCTTAGTGGTAGAATGGGGTGAAAAACTGTGTTTT,CASSLVVEWGEKLCF
TRBV29-1,14,TRBD2,few,TRBJ2-3,TGCAGCGTTGAGAAGCGGGGGGAATTGGATACGCAGTATTTT,CSVEKRGELDTQYF